The T cell receptor (beta chain) described here comes from a study of T cell repertoires in cytomegalovirus infection. Study-level information: Through public TCR beta signatures, both CMV infection and matching HLA type were indicated.

TCRdb ran MiXCR on the reads and lists one entry per CDR3 protein. The sample includes some 940,000 distinct CDR3 sequences, around 29% seen only once; the top ten take over 12%. With respect to this clonotype: The antigen remains unidentified.

The receptor comes from a human donor in good health (CMV status not recorded). Some clones in this sample may be carry-over from other donors' samples. The input for sequencing was cultured CD8+ T cells from PBMCs, taken from culture after CMV antigen stimulation.

The CDR3 nucleotides are TGTGCCACCCGGGGGGGCGGCCACAATGAGCAGTTCTTC. It translates to CATRGGGHNEQFF. This chain links TRBV24-1 with TRBJ2-1; 8 bases fit TRBD2. Germline V gene data show CDR1 as KGHDR and CDR2 as SFDVKD. The CDR3 spans 13 residues. Trimming at V came to 9 bases and at J to 5 bases, leaving 5 bases not matched to a gene.